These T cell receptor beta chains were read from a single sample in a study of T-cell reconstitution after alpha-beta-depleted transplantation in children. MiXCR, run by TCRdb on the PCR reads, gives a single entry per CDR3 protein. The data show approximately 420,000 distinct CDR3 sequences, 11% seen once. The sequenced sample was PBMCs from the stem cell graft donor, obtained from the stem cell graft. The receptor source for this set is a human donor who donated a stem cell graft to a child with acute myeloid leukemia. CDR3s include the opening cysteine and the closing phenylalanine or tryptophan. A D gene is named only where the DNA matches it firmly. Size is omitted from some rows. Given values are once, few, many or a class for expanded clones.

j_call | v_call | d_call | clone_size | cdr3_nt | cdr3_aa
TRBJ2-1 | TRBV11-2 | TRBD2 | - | TGTGCCACCACCCCTCGAGGAGCGGGAGGTAGTGAGCAGTTCTTC | CATTPRGAGGSEQFF
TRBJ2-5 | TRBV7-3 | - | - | TGTGCCAGCAGCCCAAATAGCCGGAGGGGAGAAGAGACCCAGTACTTC | CASSPNSRRGEETQYF
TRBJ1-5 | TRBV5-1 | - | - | TGCGCCAGCCCCCCAGGGGAGAGGGGTCTCAATCAGCCCCAGCATTTT | CASPPGERGLNQPQHF
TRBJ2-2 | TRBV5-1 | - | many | TGCGCCAGCAGCTTGGGACAGAGCGCGGGGGAGCTGTTTTTT | CASSLGQSAGELFF
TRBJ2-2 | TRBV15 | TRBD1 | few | TGTGCCACCAGCAGAGATACGGACAGGACCTACACCGGGGAGCTGTTTTTT | CATSRDTDRTYTGELFF
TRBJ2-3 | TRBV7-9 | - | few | TGTGCCAGCAGCTTAGCTCTGCTGGGAGATACGCAGTATTTT | CASSLALLGDTQYF
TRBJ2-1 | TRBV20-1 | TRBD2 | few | TGCAGTGCTCTAACCCACCTAGCGGGAGGGAATGAGCAGTTCTTC | CSALTHLAGGNEQFF
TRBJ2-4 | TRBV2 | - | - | TGTGCCAGCAGGCAACAGGGAGTAATAAACATTCAGTACTTC | CASRQQGVINIQYF
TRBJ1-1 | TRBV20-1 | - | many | TGCAGTGCTAGCCTAGACTGGGTCACTGAAGCTTTCTTT | CSASLDWVTEAFF
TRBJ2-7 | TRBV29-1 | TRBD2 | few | TGCAGCGTTGTGGCGGGGGGAAGTAGCTCCTACGAGCAGTACTTC | CSVVAGGSSSYEQYF
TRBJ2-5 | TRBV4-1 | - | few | TGCGCCAGCAGCCGGGGCCCGGGGTACCAAGAGACCCAGTACTTC | CASSRGPGYQETQYF
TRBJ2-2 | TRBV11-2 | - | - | TGTGCCAGCAGCGATATCACACAGGGTCGGGGCACCGGGGAGCTGTTTTTT | CASSDITQGRGTGELFF
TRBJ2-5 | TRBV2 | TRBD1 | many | TGTGCCAGCAGTGCAATAGGGACAGAAGAGACCCAGTACTTC | CASSAIGTEETQYF
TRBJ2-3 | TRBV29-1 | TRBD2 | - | TGCAGCGTCCTAGCGGGGGACAAACCAGATACGCAGTATTTT | CSVLAGDKPDTQYF
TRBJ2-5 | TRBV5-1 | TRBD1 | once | TGCGCCAGTAGGCACAGGGGGCAAGAGACCCAGTACTTC | CASRHRGQETQYF
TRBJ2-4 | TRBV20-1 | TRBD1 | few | TGCAGTGCTACCTATGGGACAGGGCTAAACATTCAGTACTTC | CSATYGTGLNIQYF
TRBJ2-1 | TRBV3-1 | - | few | TGTGCCAGCAGCCGTTCAGGGTACAATGAGCAGTTCTTC | CASSRSGYNEQFF
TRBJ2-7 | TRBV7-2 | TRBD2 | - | TGTGCCAGCAGGACGGGAGGGAGCTCCTACGAGCAGTACTTC | CASRTGGSSYEQYF
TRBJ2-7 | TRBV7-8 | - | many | TGTGCCAGCAGCTTAGAGTCCGGGTACGAGCAGTACTTC | CASSLESGYEQYF
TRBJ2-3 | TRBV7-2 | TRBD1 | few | TGTGCCAGCAGCCCGACAGGGGGCGGGGATACGCAGTATTTT | CASSPTGGGDTQYF
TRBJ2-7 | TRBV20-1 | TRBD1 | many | TGCAGTGCAGCCTTGGGACAGGGGGGATACGAGCAGTACTTC | CSAALGQGGYEQYF
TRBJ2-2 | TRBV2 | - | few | TGTGCCAGCAGTAGGCCCAGCGGTGAGCTATTAACCGGGGAGCTGTTTTTT | CASSRPSGELLTGELFF
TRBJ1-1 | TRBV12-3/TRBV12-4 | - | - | TGTGCCAGCAGTTTTGAGGTTGGTCCGCAAAACACTGAAGCTTTCTTT | CASSFEVGPQNTEAFF
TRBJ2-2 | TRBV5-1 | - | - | TGCGCCAGCAGCCATGGGGCCACCGGGGAGCTGTTTTTT | CASSHGATGELFF
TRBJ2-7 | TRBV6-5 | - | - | TGTGCCAGCGGGCGATCGGCCTCCGAGCAGTACTTC | CASGRSASEQYF
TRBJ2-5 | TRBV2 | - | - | TGTGCCAGCAGTGAAAGGTCAGAGACCCAGTACTTC | CASSERSETQYF
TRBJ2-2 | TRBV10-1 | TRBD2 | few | TGCGCCAGCCGGGGGGACACCGGGGAGCTGTTTTTT | CASRGDTGELFF
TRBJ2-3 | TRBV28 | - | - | TGTGCCAGCAGTTCCATCGGGGCGTTCCAAGGGACAGATACGCAGTATTTT | CASSSIGAFQGTDTQYF
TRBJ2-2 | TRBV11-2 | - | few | TGTGCCAGCAGCCAGATTAACGGGGAGCTGTTTTTT | CASSQINGELFF
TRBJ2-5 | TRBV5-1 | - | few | TGCGCCAGCTCAACCGGCGACAGAACCCAAGAGACCCAGTACTTC | CASSTGDRTQETQYF
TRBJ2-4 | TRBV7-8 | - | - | TGTGCCAGCAGCTTAAGCAGGGTTGGCAAAAACATTCAGTACTTC | CASSLSRVGKNIQYF
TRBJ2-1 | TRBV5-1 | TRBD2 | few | TGCGCCAGCAGCTTCCCCGCTAGCGGGAGCTCCTACAATGAGCAGTTCTTC | CASSFPASGSSYNEQFF
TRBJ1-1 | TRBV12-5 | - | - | TGTGCTAGTGGTTTAAGGTGTGGCCCAGCTTTCTTT | CASGLRCGPAFF
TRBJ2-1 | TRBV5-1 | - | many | TGTGCCAGCAGCCTCCGTTTCAATGAGCAGTTCTTC | CASSLRFNEQFF
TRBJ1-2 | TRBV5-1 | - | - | TGCGCCAGCAGCTTGGGGTCCAGGGATTCAGGCTACACCTTC | CASSLGSRDSGYTF
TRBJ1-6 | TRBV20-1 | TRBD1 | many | TGCAGTGCTCCACAGACAGGGAGGAATTCACCCCTCCACTTT | CSAPQTGRNSPLHF
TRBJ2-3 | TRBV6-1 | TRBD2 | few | TGTGCCAGCACCCTGGGGGGGAGCACAGATACGCAGTATTTT | CASTLGGSTDTQYF
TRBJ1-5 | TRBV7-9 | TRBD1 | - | TGTGCCAGCAGCTTCCAGGGGGTAAACCAGCCCCAGCATTTT | CASSFQGVNQPQHF
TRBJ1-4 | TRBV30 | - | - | TGTGCCTGGAGTGGGCAGAATAATGAAAAACTGTTTTTT | CAWSGQNNEKLFF
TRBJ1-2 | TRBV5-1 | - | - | TGCGCCAGCAGCCCGGGACGGGAATTAGGCTACACCTTC | CASSPGRELGYTF
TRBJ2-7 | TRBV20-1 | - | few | TGCAGTGCTAGATTAGGACCCTACGAGCAGTACTTC | CSARLGPYEQYF
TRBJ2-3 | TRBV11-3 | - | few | TGTGCCAGCAGCTTAGATCAGGGCAGTGTTCAGTATTTT | CASSLDQGSVQYF
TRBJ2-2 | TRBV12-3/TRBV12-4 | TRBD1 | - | TGTGCCAGCAGTTTGGGGACAGGGGCCCCCGGGGAGCTGTTTTTT | CASSLGTGAPGELFF
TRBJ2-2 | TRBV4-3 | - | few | TGCGCCAGCAGCCCACTCTGGGGGCCGTCGGACACCGGGGAGCTGTTTTTT | CASSPLWGPSDTGELFF
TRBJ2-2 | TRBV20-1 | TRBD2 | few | TGCAGTGCTAGCGACCCGGGAGGTCCCGGGGAGCTGTTTTTT | CSASDPGGPGELFF
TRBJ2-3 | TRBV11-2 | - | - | TGTGCCAGCAGCTTTACCGGACAGAGACTAGGCACAGATACGCAGTATTTT | CASSFTGQRLGTDTQYF
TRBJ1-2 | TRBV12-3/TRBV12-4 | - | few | TGTGCCAGCAGTTTGGTGGGCGTGAGCTATGGCTACACCTTC | CASSLVGVSYGYTF
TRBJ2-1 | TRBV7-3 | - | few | TGTGCCAGCAGCTTAGCCTTATCGGGAGTACAGTTCTTC | CASSLALSGVQFF
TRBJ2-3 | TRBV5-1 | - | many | TGCGCCAGCAGCTTTGGGACTCCCGGGGATACGCAGTATTTT | CASSFGTPGDTQYF
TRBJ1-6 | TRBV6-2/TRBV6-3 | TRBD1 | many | TGTGCCAGCAGCCCGACAGGGGGATCTAATTCACCCCTCCACTTT | CASSPTGGSNSPLHF
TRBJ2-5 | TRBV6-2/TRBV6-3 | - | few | TGTGCCAGCAGTCTCAAATCTAAGTGGACCCAGTACTTC | CASSLKSKWTQYF